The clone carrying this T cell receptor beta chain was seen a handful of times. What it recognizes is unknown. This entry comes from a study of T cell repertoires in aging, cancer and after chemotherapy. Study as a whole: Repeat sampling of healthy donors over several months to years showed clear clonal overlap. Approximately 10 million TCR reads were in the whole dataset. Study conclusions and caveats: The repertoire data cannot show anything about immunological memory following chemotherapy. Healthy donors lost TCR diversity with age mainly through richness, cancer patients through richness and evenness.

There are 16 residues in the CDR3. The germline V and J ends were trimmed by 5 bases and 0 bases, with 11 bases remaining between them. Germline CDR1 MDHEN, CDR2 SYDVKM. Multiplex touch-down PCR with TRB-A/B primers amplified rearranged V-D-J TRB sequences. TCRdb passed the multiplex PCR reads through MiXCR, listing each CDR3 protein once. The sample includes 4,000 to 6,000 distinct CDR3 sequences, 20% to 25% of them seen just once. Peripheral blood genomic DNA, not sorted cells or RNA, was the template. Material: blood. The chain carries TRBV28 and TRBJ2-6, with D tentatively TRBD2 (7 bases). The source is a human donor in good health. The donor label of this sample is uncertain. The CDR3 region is CASSQGGASGANVLTF. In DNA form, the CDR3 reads TGTGCCAGCAGTCAAGGGGGGGCCTCTGGGGCCAACGTCCTGACTTTC. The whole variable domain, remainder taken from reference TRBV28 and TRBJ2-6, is DVKVTQSSRYLVKRTGEKVFLECVQDMDHENMFWYRQDPGLGLRLIYFSYDVKMKEKGDIPEGYSVSREKKERFSLILESASTNQTSMYLCASSQGGASGANVLTFGAGSRLTVL.